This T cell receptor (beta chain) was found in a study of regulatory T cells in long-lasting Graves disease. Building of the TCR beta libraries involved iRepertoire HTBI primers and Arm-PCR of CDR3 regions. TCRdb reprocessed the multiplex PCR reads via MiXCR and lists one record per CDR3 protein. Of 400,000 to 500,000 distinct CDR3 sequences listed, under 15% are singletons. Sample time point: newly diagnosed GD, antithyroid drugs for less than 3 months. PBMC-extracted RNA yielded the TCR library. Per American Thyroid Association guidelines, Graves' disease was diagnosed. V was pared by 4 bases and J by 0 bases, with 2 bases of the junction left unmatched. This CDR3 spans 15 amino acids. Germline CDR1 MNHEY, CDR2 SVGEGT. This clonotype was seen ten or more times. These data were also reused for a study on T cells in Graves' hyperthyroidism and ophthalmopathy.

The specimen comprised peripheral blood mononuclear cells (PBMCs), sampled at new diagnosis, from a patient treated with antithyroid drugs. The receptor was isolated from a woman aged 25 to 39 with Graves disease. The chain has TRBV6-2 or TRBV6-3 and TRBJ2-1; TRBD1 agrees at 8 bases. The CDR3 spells CASSSTGGSYNEQFF. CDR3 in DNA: TGTGCCAGCAGTTCTACAGGGGGCTCCTACAATGAGCAGTTCTTC.